One sample yielded the 7 T cell receptor beta chains listed below, sequenced in a study of blood T cell repertoires in COVID-19. Sequencing was performed with immunoSEQ multiplex PCR; in TCRdb, only in-frame clones are kept and a portion is missing. The sample has about 110,000 clones; 85% are singletons. The material sequenced was peripheral blood. The source is a human donor in a cohort sampled during active COVID-19.

The chain has TRBV5-1 and TRBJ2-5; possible D gene TRBD1, 6 bases. V was shortened by 3 bases and J by 0 bases, with 9 bases between the two germline ends. The CDR3 totals 14 residues. Germline lookup yields CDR1 SGHRS and CDR2 YFSETQ. The CDR3 protein is CASSYTGYQETQYF. The CDR3 nucleotides are TGCGCCAGCAGCTATACAGGGTACCAAGAGACCCAGTACTTC.

The genes are TRBV28 and TRBJ2-1, with D possibly TRBD1 on 6 matching bases. The CDR3 runs 14 residues. Germline CDR1 MDHEN, CDR2 SYDVKM. Deletions cut 6 bases from V and 5 bases from J, with 14 bases between. CDR3 DNA: TGTGCCAGCAGCCTCAGGGGTTTCCACAATGAGCAGTTCTTC. It codes for CASSLRGFHNEQFF.

The chain uses TRBV5-6 and TRBJ1-2; 12 nucleotides agree with TRBD1. Germline lookup yields CDR1 SGHDT and CDR2 YYEEEE. This CDR3 spans 16 amino acids. With 2 bases clipped from V and 5 bases from J, the junction kept 7 bases outside the gene matches. The CDR3 nucleotides read TGTGCCAGCAGCTTAGGGACAGGGGGCTTAGGATATGGCTACACCTTC. Translated, it gives CASSLGTGGLGYGYTF.

The V gene is TRBV28, the J gene TRBJ1-5; D perhaps matches TRBD1 (6 bases). The CDR3 covers 16 residues. Looked up from germline, CDR1 is MDHEN and CDR2 is SYDVKM. Trimming took off 4 bases at V and 2 bases at J, with 15 bases between the two ends. In DNA form, the CDR3 reads TGTGCCAGCAGTTCCAACAGGGCAGAACGCAATCAGCCCCAGCATTTT. This encodes CASSSNRAERNQPQHF.

The gene calls are TRBV5-1 and TRBJ2-1, with 10 bases aligning to TRBD2. V shed 7 bases and J 1 base; nucleotides not matched to a gene: 8. Looked up from germline, CDR1 is SGHRS and CDR2 is YFSETQ. The CDR3 is 16 residues long. CDR3 region: CASFGLAGDSYNEQFF. The DNA of the CDR3 is TGCGCCAGCTTTGGGCTAGCGGGAGATTCCTACAATGAGCAGTTCTTC.

The J gene is TRBJ1-6, the V gene TRBV6-5, with TRBD1 identical over 9 bases. Germline V gene data show CDR1 as MNHEY and CDR2 as SVGAGI. Losses at the gene ends were 8 bases for V and 10 bases for J; bases not matched to a gene: 3. The CDR3 has 12 residues. The CDR3 sequence is CASGTGRSPLHF. CDR3 coding DNA: TGTGCCAGCGGGACAGGGCGGTCACCCCTCCACTTT.

The chain recombines TRBV7-6 with TRBJ2-2, with TRBD2 matching over 10 bases. This CDR3 has 16 residues. Trimming took 2 bases from V and 1 from J; bases not matched to a gene: 1. Germline loops: CDR1 SGHVS, CDR2 FNYEAQ. The CDR3 region has the DNA TGTGCCAGCAGCTTAATAGCGGGGGGGAACACCGGGGAGCTGTTTTTT. Its translation: CASSLIAGGNTGELFF.